This record concerns one TCR beta chain sequence. Its antigen has not been determined. No much larger clone exists at a distance of one base, and base qualities are not known. The collaborating institutions used their own protocols to collect whole blood in K2EDTA tubes. For TCRbeta analysis, collaborators shipped samples in one of three forms: frozen whole blood, isolated PBMCs, or DNA extracted from either of those sample types. The immunoSEQ Assay, a bias-controlled multiplex PCR, was used to amplify TCRbeta CDR3 regions from genomic DNA. The authors processed their data as follows. The number of nucleated cells in each sample was estimated from the amplification of reference gene primers within the assay. Sequence reads were collapsed and filtered to measure the absolute abundance of every unique TCRbeta CDR3 rearrangement. For each sample, productive Simpson clonality was calculated as the square root of Simpson's diversity index over productive rearrangements. As stored in TCRdb, this immuneACCESS dataset retains in-frame rearrangements with V and J assigned. A fraction of the clones does not appear; measured against another copy, unresolved V genes explain less than half of the discrepancy, and the remainder lacks a known reason. V and J calls plus clone size are reproduced from that table; the DNA served to infer D and trimming. For this sample the table gives about 90,000 clones, of which around four fifths were detected only once. The ten largest account for nearly 3.5% of the sample.

The sample originates from a study of blood T cell repertoires in COVID-19 (dated by TCRdb to the early 2020s). With regard to the full study: Samples from collaborators originated in the United States, Italy and Spain and spanned both the acute and convalescent phases of COVID-19. The prospective study material was composed of cDNA or gDNA derived from T cells, B-cell-depleted T cells, or PBMCs. Subjects who had been exposed to COVID-19, were actively infected with it, or had recovered from it provided the deeply sampled blood TCRbeta repertoires that made up the dataset. The repertoires were made available in a free public database intended to serve as a resource for research on the immune response to SARS-CoV-2. Samples were obtained from the ongoing ImmuneRACE study (first 160 participants) and from 950 to 1,500 subjects provided by 6 global collaborators. Sample metadata almost always included a de-identified subject ID, COVID-19 status, age in years and sex. Where available, HLA class I and class II types were obtained from metadata supplied by the sample provider rather than from assay-based typing.

The study at large found these results: The quantity of clinical and demographic metadata differed by source and by participant and was supplied without curation.

The CDR3 numbers 15 residues from cysteine through phenylalanine. CDR3 DNA only is kept here, 45 bases in frame from base 1. CDR1 and CDR2 were assigned from the germline V gene as SGHVS and FNYEAQ. V is trimmed back by 5 bases and J by 1 base, and the junction contains 4 bases that no gene match accounts for. The V and J segments used are TRBV7-6 and TRBJ2-2; 7 bases in the middle match TRBD1. Sequencing was carried out using peripheral blood. The receptor's source is a man in his fifties with acute or convalescent COVID-19. The DNA reads TGTGCCAGCAGCCCATGGACAGGGAACACCGGGGAGCTGTTTTTT. This sequence encodes CASSPWTGNTGELFF. With all but the CDR3 taken from the reference TRBV7-6 and TRBJ2-2 genes, the full variable domain is: GAGVSQSPRYKVTKRGQDVALRCDPISGHVSLYWYRQALGQGPEFLTYFNYEAQQDKSGLPNDRFSAERPEGSISTLTIQRTEQRDSAMYRCASSPWTGNTGELFFGEGSRLTVL.